These 30 T cell receptor beta chains share one sample of origin, sequenced in a study of spatial heterogeneity in lung cancer. TCRdb ran MiXCR on the 5' RACE reads and lists one entry per CDR3 protein. The data contain thousands of distinct CDR3 sequences, roughly 13% of them singletons. Study findings and constraints: For expanded intratumoral alpha and beta TCRs, counts tracked tumor mutation counts.

These TCRs are of unknown antigen specificity. Time point defined: sample taken at primary tumor resection. Here the sequenced sample was lung tumor tissue, taken at surgery. Source of these receptors: a female donor with early-stage non-small cell lung cancer.

By its share, this clonotype is medium-sized. The rearrangement uses TRBV10-2 and TRBJ2-5; 8 bases are a match to TRBD2. Unmatched junction bases numbered 13, after V lost 6 bases and J lost 1 base. This CDR3 has 17 amino acids. Germline values: CDR1 WSHSY, CDR2 SAAADI. The CDR3 region has the DNA TGCGCCAGCAGATCCTGGACGGCTAGCGGGTTCCAAGAGACCCAGTACTTC. This translates into CASRSWTASGFQETQYF.

This sequence joins TRBV7-3 and TRBJ2-3; D possibly uses TRBD1 or TRBD2 (5 bases each). CDR3 length equals 14 residues. Trimming stripped 1 base from V and 6 bases from J, with 11 bases between. Germline lookup yields CDR1 SGHTA and CDR2 FQGTGA. The CDR3 sequence is CASSLSARGDTQYF. The DNA of the CDR3 is TGTGCCAGCAGCTTAAGCGCGAGGGGTGATACGCAGTATTTT. Full variable domain (missing parts from reference TRBV7-3 and TRBJ2-3): GAGVSQTPSNKVTEKGKYVELRCDPISGHTALYWYRQSLGQGPEFLIYFQGTGAADDSGLPNDRFFAVRPEGSVSTLKIQRTERGDSAVYLCASSLSARGDTQYFGPGTRLTVL.

This clonotype was picked up a small number of times. The genes are TRBV11-2 and TRBJ2-6; 7 nucleotides line up with TRBD1. V shed 10 bases and J 1 base; nucleotides not matched to a gene: 13. This CDR3 spans 17 amino acids. The germline CDR1 and CDR2 sequences are SGHAT and FQNNGV. As DNA, the CDR3 is TGTGCCACCACGAAAATGAAGGGGGCGTCTGGGGCCAACGTCCTGACTTTC. It yields the protein CATTKMKGASGANVLTF.

By sample fraction, this clonotype is medium-sized. This chain uses TRBV28 with TRBJ2-4, with TRBD1 matching 7 bases. The junction had 6 bases not matched to a gene; V was cut back by 8 bases and J by 8 bases. Germline CDR1 is MDHEN and CDR2 is SYDVKM. CDR3 length: 12 residues. CDR3 nucleotides: TGTGCCAGCCGACAGGGTTTGGACATTCAGTACTTC. The encoded protein is CASRQGLDIQYF.

This sequence joins TRBV5-4 and TRBJ2-1; D is unresolved. CDR3 length equals 16 residues. V was pared by 2 bases and J by 6 bases, with 18 bases between. Germline V CDR1 and CDR2: SGHNT, YYREEE (reference sequence). CDR3 in DNA: TGTGCCAGCAGCTTTCTCGCGGACCCCCACCCCAATGAGCAGTTCTTC. Encoded protein: CASSFLADPHPNEQFF. Complete variable domain (other parts from reference TRBV5-4 and TRBJ2-1): ETGVTQSPTHLIKTRGQQVTLRCSSQSGHNTVSWYQQALGQGPQFIFQYYREEENGRGNFPPRFSGLQFPNYSSELNVNALELDDSALYLCASSFLADPHPNEQFFGPGTRLTVL.

This clonotype is medium-sized in the sample. The rearrangement uses TRBV11-2 and TRBJ2-2; either TRBD1 or TRBD2 may fit D (5 bases each). V dropped 0 bases and J dropped 4 bases, with 18 bases sitting between them. CDR3 length equals 18 residues. Germline V gene sequence: CDR1 SGHAT, CDR2 FQNNGV. The chain's CDR3 is CASSLEGVRRSITGELFF. Here the CDR3 DNA reads TGTGCCAGCAGCTTAGAGGGGGTCCGGAGGAGTATCACCGGGGAGCTGTTTTTT.

In its sample, this clonotype ranks as medium-sized. The chain has TRBV2 and TRBJ2-1, with TRBD2 matching 7 bases. CDR1 and CDR2 from the germline V gene are SNHLY and FYNNEI. The J segment lost 4 bases and the V segment lost 6 bases, leaving 6 bases of the junction unmatched. The CDR3 is made up of 14 amino acids. As DNA, the CDR3 is TGTGCCAGCAGATTCGGGCGGGAGTACAATGAGCAGTTCTTC. This codes for CASRFGREYNEQFF.

This clonotype is classed as medium-sized. The chain employs TRBV6-9 and TRBJ2-7, with 8 bases lining up with TRBD2. Germline lookup yields CDR1 MNHGY and CDR2 SVAAGI. CDR3 length: 14 residues. V was pared by 2 bases and J by 0 bases, with 0 bases of the junction left unmatched. The CDR3 region has the DNA TGTGCCAGCAGTTATGGACTAGCCTCCTACGAGCAGTACTTC. Translation gives CASSYGLASYEQYF.

Many counts were recorded for this clonotype. The chain is built from TRBV29-1 and TRBJ1-5; D remains unclear. Per germline, CDR1 SQVTM and CDR2 ANQGSEA. This CDR3 has 13 amino acids. The ends were cut back, 6 bases at V and 0 bases at J, with 9 bases in the middle. CDR3 in DNA: TGCAGCGTCGGATGGAATAGCAATCAGCCCCAGCATTTT. It translates to CSVGWNSNQPQHF.

This rearrangement joins TRBV7-9 to TRBJ1-1; D remains ambiguous. This CDR3 spans 13 amino acids. Germline assignment: CDR1 SEHNR and CDR2 FQNEAQ (reference sequence). The V end was cut by 2 bases, the J end by 4 bases, with 8 bases between. CDR3 DNA sequence: TGTGCCAGCAGCTTAAAGGTTGGCACTGAAGCTTTCTTT. It specifies CASSLKVGTEAFF.

About this clonotype: This may stem from a read error, because a much larger clone lies one nucleotide away. The chain uses TRBV20-1 and TRBJ2-3, with unresolved D. Germline CDR1 DFQATT, CDR2 SNEGSKA (reference sequence). V lost 2 bases and J lost 2, with 11 bases in between. This CDR3 region has 14 residues. The CDR3 DNA follows: TGCAGTGCTAGACGGCAGCCTAACACAGATACGCAGTATTTT. Translation gives CSARRQPNTDTQYF.

This clonotype was observed at least ten times. The chain combines TRBV30 with TRBJ2-1; 13 bases align to TRBD2. The CDR3 is 15 amino acids. The J segment lost 5 bases and the V segment lost 4 bases, leaving 5 bases of the junction unmatched. Germline V lookup: CDR1 GTSNPN, CDR2 SVGIG (reference sequence). This chain's CDR3 is CAWTTGLAGNNEQFF. CDR3 in DNA: TGTGCCTGGACTACGGGACTAGCGGGAAACAATGAGCAGTTCTTC.

This clonotype ranks as medium-sized (0.01 to 0.1%). The V and J genes are TRBV11-2 and TRBJ1-3, with D unresolved. Germline assignment: CDR1 SGHAT and CDR2 FQNNGV. CDR3 length: 14 amino acids. Trimming removed 5 bases at V and 0 bases at J, with 8 bases between. The CDR3 nucleotides read TGTGCCAGCAGCGCCGGTAGCTCTGGAAACACCATATATTTT. Its protein product is CASSAGSSGNTIYF.

This clonotype is judged medium-sized. The rearrangement joins TRBV10-1 to TRBJ1-5; D uncertain. CDR3 size: 15 residues. Looked up from germline, CDR1 is WNHNN and CDR2 is SYGVQD (reference sequence). Trimming cost V 2 bases and J 4 bases, with 12 bases left between them. The CDR3 nucleotides are TGCGCCAGCAGTGAGGACGGGATTTTAAATCAGCCCCAGCATTTT. Amino acids: CASSEDGILNQPQHF.

This clonotype showed up just a few times. V gene TRBV7-2 combines with J gene TRBJ2-6, with TRBD1 matching over 7 bases. V shed 5 bases, J shed 2 bases, and the junction held 0 bases outside the gene matches. CDR3 length equals 14 residues. Germline V CDR1 and CDR2: SGHTA, FQGNSA. The DNA of the CDR3 is TGTGCCAGCAGCCAGGGGGCTGGGGCCAACGTCCTGACTTTC. This encodes CASSQGAGANVLTF.

Ten or more counts support this clonotype. The J gene is TRBJ2-3, the V gene TRBV27, with TRBD2 matching over 7 bases. Trimming removed 4 bases from V and 5 bases from J; junction bases left unmatched: 12. This CDR3 region has 16 residues. Germline loops: CDR1 MNHEY, CDR2 SMNVEV (reference sequence). The CDR3 DNA follows: TGTGCCAGCAGTTCGTACTCTAGCGGAGCGGGAGATACGCAGTATTTT. Its protein is CASSSYSSGAGDTQYF.

This clonotype was found once. Being one base from a much bigger clone, this may be a read error. In DNA form, the CDR3 reads TGTGCCAGCAGTCTTATAGGGGAGGGGACCCAGTACTTC. Its protein is CASSLIGEGTQYF. The rearrangement uses TRBV5-5 and TRBJ2-5; 7 positions agree with TRBD2. Germline loops: CDR1 SGHKS, CDR2 YYEKEE (reference sequence). There are 13 residues in the CDR3. V shed 5 bases and J 7 bases; nucleotides not matched to a gene: 8.

In this sample, this clonotype is medium-sized. The rearrangement links TRBV5-1 to TRBJ2-1; 9 bases align to TRBD2. Trimming removed 0 bases from V and 3 bases from J; junction bases left unmatched: 7. The CDR3 is 17 amino acids. Per germline, CDR1 SGHRS and CDR2 YFSETQ. CDR3 DNA sequence: TGCGCCAGCAGCTTGGAGGGCCTAGCGGGAAGCTACAATGAGCAGTTCTTC. It is translated as CASSLEGLAGSYNEQFF.

In this sample, this clonotype turned up many times. The chain has TRBV7-2 and TRBJ2-3; 8 positions agree with TRBD2. The CDR3 covers 17 residues. Germline V gene sequence: CDR1 SGHTA, CDR2 FQGNSA. V lost 6 bases, J lost 2 bases, and 13 bases stayed unmatched. The CDR3 nucleotides are TGTGCCAGCAGGCCACGGGGAGCGGGAGTACACACAGATACGCAGTATTTT. Translation gives CASRPRGAGVHTDTQYF.

V usage is TRBV7-3 and J usage is TRBJ2-7, with D possibly being TRBD1 (6 bases). Trimming shortened V by 6 bases and J by 4 bases, and 16 bases separated the two germline ends. The CDR3 extends over 14 amino acids. CDR1 is SGHTA and CDR2 is FQGTGA in the germline V gene. The CDR3 bases are TGTGCCAGCAGTTTCGGGCAGGGGAAATACGAGCAGTACTTC. Translating gives CASSFGQGKYEQYF. The complete variable domain, with remaining parts taken from reference TRBV7-3 and TRBJ2-7, reads GAGVSQTPSNKVTEKGKYVELRCDPISGHTALYWYRQSLGQGPEFLIYFQGTGAADDSGLPNDRFFAVRPEGSVSTLKIQRTERGDSAVYLCASSFGQGKYEQYFGPGTRLTVT.

Sample share makes this clonotype medium-sized. The chain combines TRBV19 with TRBJ2-3; TRBD1 matches at 7 bases. V lost 10 bases to trimming and J lost 0 bases; unmatched junction nucleotides: 10. Germline loops: CDR1 LNHDA, CDR2 SQIVND (reference sequence). This CDR3 comprises 15 residues. CDR3 sequence (DNA): TGTGCCACTACTGACAGGGACAGCAGCACAGATACGCAGTATTTT. Residues: CATTDRDSSTDTQYF.

By proportion, this clonotype is medium-sized. V gene TRBV7-2 combines with J gene TRBJ2-4; 8 nucleotides align to TRBD1. The junction had 8 bases not matched to a gene; V was cut back by 0 bases and J by 7 bases. Germline V gene lookup returns CDR1 SGHTA and CDR2 FQGNSA. This CDR3 is 16 amino acids long. Here the CDR3 reads CASSLAVRQGQNIQYF. The CDR3 region has the DNA TGTGCCAGCAGCTTAGCGGTGAGACAGGGGCAGAACATTCAGTACTTC.

This clonotype was recorded a few times. The genes are TRBV6-1 and TRBJ2-1; 13 bases map to TRBD2. The germline CDR1 and CDR2 sequences are MNHNS and SASEGT. This CDR3 spans 15 amino acids. J was trimmed by 9 bases and V by 8 bases; bases with no gene match: 10. The DNA for the CDR3 is TGTGCCAGCGCCGGACTAGCGGGAGAGTTTAGTGAGCAGTTCTTC. This gives the protein CASAGLAGEFSEQFF.

V is TRBV29-1 and J is TRBJ2-5; D unresolved. This CDR3 contains 12 residues. CDR1 SQVTM and CDR2 ANQGSEA come from the germline V gene. With 1 base removed from V and 9 bases from J, the gap between germline ends came to 12 bases. CDR3 sequence reads: CSVEGLLGAQYF. The CDR3 bases are TGCAGCGTTGAAGGCCTGCTTGGGGCCCAGTACTTC.

This clonotype is medium-sized by share. The J gene is TRBJ2-1, the V gene TRBV5-1, with 11 bases fitting TRBD2. The CDR3 is 17 amino acids. In germline, CDR1 is SGHRS, CDR2 YFSETQ. J lost 6 bases, V lost 0 bases, and 8 bases had no gene match. The CDR3 DNA follows: TGCGCCAGCAGCTTGGATTTAGCGGGAGGGCCAGTCAATGAGCAGTTCTTC. It specifies CASSLDLAGGPVNEQFF.

This clonotype is categorized as medium-sized. The CDR3 coding sequence is TGTGCCAGCAGTCAGGCGGGAGGCTACGAGCAGTACGTC. It specifies CASSQAGGYEQYV. The chain is built from TRBV6-2 or TRBV6-3 and TRBJ2-7; 8 bases line up with TRBD2. The junction had 3 bases not matched to a gene; V was cut back by 5 bases and J by 3 bases. Germline V gene sequence: CDR1 MNHEY, CDR2 SVGEGT. The CDR3 spans 13 residues.

By share, this clonotype counts as medium-sized. The chain combines TRBV7-2 with TRBJ2-3, with 9 bases matching TRBD2. The CDR3 consists of 15 residues. From germline, CDR1 is SGHTA and CDR2 FQGNSA. Unmatched junction bases numbered 4, after V lost 5 bases and J lost 1 base. The CDR3 here is CASSPRLAGTDTQYF. CDR3 nucleotide sequence: TGTGCCAGCAGCCCTCGACTAGCGGGCACAGATACGCAGTATTTT.

This clonotype is medium-sized in the sample. The gene calls are TRBV2 and TRBJ2-5; 9 positions match TRBD1. CDR3 size: 13 residues. Trimming cost V 6 bases and J 2 bases; bases outside gene matches: 1. Germline-derived CDR1 and CDR2 are SNHLY and FYNNEI. The CDR3 nucleotides read TGTGCCAGCAGAGGGACAGGGCAAGAGACCCAGTACTTC. Its translation: CASRGTGQETQYF.

This clonotype occurred many times. The chain couples TRBV20-1 to TRBJ2-1, with 7 positions matching TRBD2. Germline V CDR1 and CDR2: DFQATT, SNEGSKA (reference sequence). The trim removed 1 base at V and 6 bases at J, leaving 9 bases unmatched. The CDR3 is 15 amino acids. CDR3 DNA sequence: TGCAGTGCTAGAGCTGCGACTAGCCCCACCAATGAGCAGTTCTTC. Its translation is CSARAATSPTNEQFF.

This clonotype is medium-sized by share. The rearrangement uses TRBV6-5 and TRBJ1-6; TRBD1 might be the D (5 bases). Per germline, CDR1 MNHEY and CDR2 SVGAGI. This CDR3 has 18 residues. Trimming pared 0 bases from V and 7 bases from J, leaving 19 bases between. The CDR3 coding sequence is TGTGCCAGCAGTTACTCGATAAGCAGGGACCTTGAAAATTCACCCCTCCACTTT. Its translation is CASSYSISRDLENSPLHF.